One and the same sample provided the 24 T cell receptor beta chains below, sequenced in a study of blood T cell repertoires in COVID-19. Method: immunoSEQ multiplex PCR; TCRdb's copy keeps in-frame clones and lacks some. The sample records about 150,000 clones, around 83% being singletons. The sequencing input was peripheral blood. The receptors come from a man aged 25 to 40 with COVID-19, enrolled during active disease.

The chain links TRBV20-1 to TRBJ2-3; 11 nucleotides line up with TRBD1. CDR1 is DFQATT and CDR2 is SNEGSKA in the germline V gene (reference sequence). With 3 bases clipped from V and 4 bases from J, the junction kept 3 bases outside the gene matches. The CDR3 totals 14 residues. CDR3: CSASPGQGADTQYF. Written as DNA, the CDR3 is TGCAGTGCTAGTCCGGGACAGGGGGCAGATACGCAGTATTTT.

The chain links TRBV2 to TRBJ1-1; D remains ambiguous. Germline values: CDR1 SNHLY, CDR2 FYNNEI. The CDR3 length is 12 residues. Trimming left V 6 bases short and J 5 bases short, with 10 bases between. The CDR3 sequence is CASSIEGTEAFF. The CDR3, as DNA: TGTGCCAGCAGCATAGAGGGTACTGAAGCTTTCTTT.

This chain links TRBV28 with TRBJ2-6, with D hard to call. V dropped 6 bases and J dropped 0 bases, with 12 bases sitting between them. From germline, CDR1 is MDHEN and CDR2 SYDVKM. This CDR3 is 16 amino acids long. CDR3 coding DNA: TGTGCCAGCAGACCCGCGGCTACCTCTGGGGCCAACGTCCTGACTTTC. Translation: CASRPAATSGANVLTF.

The J gene is TRBJ1-5, the V gene TRBV19; D not certain. The germline gives CDR1 LNHDA, CDR2 SQIVND (reference sequence). The CDR3 is 17 residues long. V dropped 6 bases and J dropped 7 bases, with 25 bases sitting between them. CDR3 nucleotides: TGTGCCAGTAGCATCAAGCTCGGAGGAGGGCTCCGGCAGCCCCAGCATTTT. Translated: CASSIKLGGGLRQPQHF. Supplemented by reference TRBV19 and TRBJ1-5, the full variable domain reads DGGITQSPKYLFRKEGQNVTLSCEQNLNHDAMYWYRQDPGQGLRLIYYSQIVNDFQKGDIAEGYSVSREKKESFPLTVTSAQKNPTAFYLCASSIKLGGGLRQPQHFGDGTRLSIL.

The V call is TRBV6-5, the J call TRBJ2-2; 9 bases agree with TRBD2. Germline V CDR1 and CDR2: MNHEY, SVGAGI. The CDR3 extends over 16 amino acids. V was clipped by 2 bases and J by 8 bases; unmatched bases: 9. CDR3 coding DNA: TGTGCCAGCAGTTACGGGCTAGCGGGAATCTTGGGGGAGCTGTTTTTT. Translated, it gives CASSYGLAGILGELFF.

This chain connects TRBV19 to TRBJ2-1; 10 bases are a match to TRBD2. This CDR3 is 15 amino acids long. Per the germline V gene, CDR1 is LNHDA and CDR2 is SQIVND (reference sequence). V shed 3 bases, J shed 5 bases, and the junction held 4 bases outside the gene matches. The CDR3 sequence: CASSISGLADNEQFF. Written as DNA, the CDR3 is TGTGCCAGTAGTATCTCAGGACTAGCGGACAATGAGCAGTTCTTC.

V gene TRBV4-1 combines with J gene TRBJ2-3, with 16 bases aligning to TRBD2. Unmatched junction bases numbered 10, after V lost 0 bases and J lost 10 bases. Looked up from germline, CDR1 is MGHRA and CDR2 is YSYEKL. The length of the CDR3 is 18 residues. As DNA, the CDR3 is TGCGCCAGCAGCCAAGATCCCCTCGGGACTAGCGGGAGGGTTGCGCAGTATTTT. This codes for CASSQDPLGTSGRVAQYF.

This clone showed up just once. This chain uses TRBV19 with TRBJ1-5, with 7 nucleotides matching TRBD1. Germline lookup yields CDR1 LNHDA and CDR2 SQIVND (reference sequence). The CDR3 loop spans 16 amino acids. The trim removed 4 bases at V and 2 bases at J, leaving 8 bases unmatched. The CDR3 sequence: CASSTHRGRGNQPQHF. CDR3 in DNA: TGTGCCAGTAGTACACACAGGGGAAGGGGCAATCAGCCCCAGCATTTT.

This chain connects TRBV7-9 to TRBJ1-3; D might be TRBD1 (5 bases). Germline assignment: CDR1 SEHNR and CDR2 FQNEAQ (reference sequence). This CDR3 is 16 amino acids long. Trimming removed 4 bases at V and 3 bases at J, with 16 bases between. CDR3 amino acids: CASSSDARTSGNTIYF. For the CDR3, the DNA is TGTGCCAGCAGCTCAGACGCCCGGACAAGTGGAAACACCATATATTTT.

With regard to this clone: Different DNA sequences within this sample yield the same CDR3. V gene TRBV6-5 combines with J gene TRBJ2-7, with 7 bases fitting TRBD2. CDR1 and CDR2 (germline): MNHEY, SVGAGI. V lost 7 bases, J lost 2 bases, and 2 bases stayed unmatched. The CDR3 covers 12 residues. The CDR3 sequence: CASTGLAYEQYF. CDR3 DNA sequence: TGTGCCAGCACCGGACTAGCCTACGAGCAGTACTTC.

This chain uses TRBV3-1 (or the pseudogene TRBV3-2) with TRBJ1-4; TRBD1 matches 10 bases. The CDR3 is 14 residues long. Trimming took 5 bases from V and 7 from J; bases not matched to a gene: 4. CDR1 and CDR2 from the germline V gene are LGHDT and YNNKEL (reference sequence). The CDR3 spells CASSSDRGLEKLFF. DNA of the CDR3: TGTGCCAGCAGCTCCGACAGGGGGCTTGAAAAACTGTTTTTT.

The chain has TRBV19 and TRBJ1-1; 7 nucleotides agree with TRBD1. The CDR3 is made up of 13 amino acids. Trimming took 6 bases from V and 4 from J; bases not matched to a gene: 5. Germline assignment: CDR1 LNHDA and CDR2 SQIVND (reference sequence). The CDR3, as DNA: TGTGCCAGTAGGAACAGGGGTGGCACTGAAGCTTTCTTT. This translates into CASRNRGGTEAFF. The complete variable domain, with remaining parts taken from reference TRBV19 and TRBJ1-1, reads DGGITQSPKYLFRKEGQNVTLSCEQNLNHDAMYWYRQDPGQGLRLIYYSQIVNDFQKGDIAEGYSVSREKKESFPLTVTSAQKNPTAFYLCASRNRGGTEAFFGQGTRLTVV.

This clone was recorded only once. The chain is built from TRBV19 and TRBJ2-5; D gene unclear. Trimming left V 3 bases short and J 5 bases short, with 10 bases between. From germline, CDR1 is LNHDA and CDR2 SQIVND (reference sequence). This CDR3 has 13 residues. DNA for the CDR3: TGTGCCAGTAGTATTGGGCAGACGGAGACCCAGTACTTC. Encoded protein: CASSIGQTETQYF.

This chain joins TRBV9 and TRBJ2-5; D gene uncertain. Germline assignment: CDR1 SGDLS and CDR2 YYNGEE. This CDR3 region has 14 residues. V was cut by 0 bases and J by 3 bases, with 9 bases left in between. The CDR3 reads CASSVAPAEETQYF. CDR3 DNA: TGTGCCAGCAGCGTAGCACCCGCGGAAGAGACCCAGTACTTC.

The rearrangement links TRBV20-1 to TRBJ2-7; TRBD2 matches at 7 bases. After removal of 3 bases from V and 7 bases from J, the junction contained 6 bases not matched to a gene. CDR1 is DFQATT and CDR2 is SNEGSKA in the germline V gene (reference sequence). The CDR3 totals 12 residues. The CDR3: CSASGRVREQYF. The CDR3, as DNA: TGCAGTGCTAGTGGGAGGGTAAGGGAGCAGTACTTC.

The chain is built from TRBV30 and TRBJ2-3, with D perhaps matching TRBD2 (6 bases). Germline loops: CDR1 GTSNPN, CDR2 SVGIG (reference sequence). V was trimmed by 4 bases and J by 0 bases, leaving 11 bases between them. The CDR3 loop spans 14 amino acids. The CDR3 region has the DNA TGTGCCTGGATACGGCGGGGTAGCACAGATACGCAGTATTTT. Translation gives CAWIRRGSTDTQYF. Complete variable domain (other parts from reference TRBV30 and TRBJ2-3): SQTIHQWPATLVQPVGSPLSLECTVEGTSNPNLYWYRQAAGRGLQLLFYSVGIGQISSEVPQNLSASRPQDRQFILSSKKLLLSDSGFYLCAWIRRGSTDTQYFGPGTRLTVL.

This sequence joins TRBV6-5 and TRBJ2-1; TRBD2 might be the D (6 bases). Between the trimmed V and J ends, which lost 4 bases and 6 bases, there was a span of 19 bases. This CDR3 spans 16 amino acids. The germline gives CDR1 MNHEY, CDR2 SVGAGI. Here the CDR3 reads CASSLLTSGAGNEQFF. CDR3 DNA: TGTGCCAGCAGTTTACTAACCTCGGGAGCGGGCAATGAGCAGTTCTTC.

The chain couples TRBV4-3 to TRBJ2-7; weak D call: TRBD2 (5 bases). The CDR3 covers 15 residues. Germline CDR1 and CDR2: LGHNA and YSLEER. V was clipped by 0 bases and J by 2 bases, with 11 bases between them. This CDR3 reads CASSQDREPPYEQYF. In DNA form, the CDR3 reads TGCGCCAGCAGCCAAGATCGGGAACCACCCTACGAGCAGTACTTC.

The V call is TRBV5-4, the J call TRBJ2-1; tentative D call: TRBD2 (6 bases). Trimming shortened V by 2 bases and J by 5 bases, and 20 bases separated the two germline ends. CDR3 length equals 17 residues. The germline gives CDR1 SGHNT, CDR2 YYREEE (reference sequence). The CDR3 DNA is TGTGCCAGCAGCTTCGGGGACTTAATGAGAGGCCACAATGAGCAGTTCTTC. Translating it yields CASSFGDLMRGHNEQFF.

The chain uses TRBV5-4 and TRBJ2-3, with D maybe TRBD2 (6 bases). V was shortened by 1 base and J by 2 bases, with 14 bases between the two germline ends. CDR3 length: 16 amino acids. Germline loops: CDR1 SGHNT, CDR2 YYREEE (reference sequence). The CDR3 coding sequence is TGTGCCAGCAGCTTGCGACTGGAGCGGGCCACAGATACGCAGTATTTT. It yields the protein CASSLRLERATDTQYF.

The chain employs TRBV11-3 and TRBJ2-1; D is perhaps TRBD2 (7 bases). This CDR3 is 15 amino acids long. V was shortened by 5 bases and J by 10 bases, with 21 bases between the two germline ends. From germline, CDR1 is SGHNT and CDR2 YENEEA. The CDR3 sequence is CASSAGWEGHPEQFF. DNA for the CDR3: TGTGCCAGCAGCGCAGGGTGGGAGGGACACCCAGAGCAGTTCTTC. Full variable domain (rest looked up from reference TRBV11-3 and TRBJ2-1): EAGVVQSPRYKIIEKKQPVAFWCNPISGHNTLYWYLQNLGQGPELLIRYENEEAVDDSQLPKDRFSAERLKGVDSTLKIQPAELGDSAVYLCASSAGWEGHPEQFFGPGTRLTVL.

The chain is built from TRBV10-3 and TRBJ2-7; no reliable D call. CDR1 is ENHRY and CDR2 is SYGVKD in the germline V gene. V shed 4 bases and J shed 11 bases, with 15 bases lying between them. This CDR3 is built from 12 residues. CDR3 sequence: CAISVPKHRKYF. Here the CDR3 DNA reads TGTGCCATCAGTGTACCCAAGCACAGAAAGTACTTC.

As to this clone: The sample holds other DNA sequences that translate to the same CDR3. V usage is TRBV20-1 and J usage is TRBJ2-3, with D uncertain. The CDR3 spans 10 residues. Germline values: CDR1 DFQATT, CDR2 SNEGSKA (reference sequence). Trimming took 6 bases from V and 2 from J, leaving 3 bases between them. The CDR3 is CSAYTDTQYF. The CDR3 DNA reads TGCAGTGCATACACAGATACGCAGTATTTT.

The J gene is TRBJ1-5, the V gene TRBV28; 7 bases are shared with TRBD1. V was pared by 8 bases and J by 4 bases, with 11 bases of the junction left unmatched. Germline loops: CDR1 MDHEN, CDR2 SYDVKM. The CDR3 length is 15 residues. CDR3 nucleotide sequence: TGTGCCAGCGGACAGGTAGGGGGCTCTAATCAGCCCCAGCATTTT. Its translation: CASGQVGGSNQPQHF.